The T cell receptor (beta chain) under discussion was sequenced for a study of cytomegalovirus exposure and HLA in healthy donors. The V and J ends lost 3 bases and 3 bases respectively, with 13 bases between them. The germline V gene has CDR1 MDHEN and CDR2 SYDVKM. The CDR3 runs to 15 residues. Primers included in the PCR were 60 Vbeta and 13 Jbeta primers. Clones were sequenced by immunoSEQ multiplex PCR, and TCRdb holds only the in-frame ones, with some missing. This sample has about 180,000 clones, with around 80% found just once. V usage is TRBV28 and J usage is TRBJ2-3; the D gene is possibly TRBD2 (6 bases). The sequenced sample consisted of PBMCs. The clonotype was recovered from a woman between 50 and 59 years old in good health and CMV-seronegative. This CDR3 reads CASSFWGRGTDTQYF. The CDR3 DNA sequence: TGTGCCAGCAGTTTTTGGGGCCGGGGGACAGATACGCAGTATTTT.